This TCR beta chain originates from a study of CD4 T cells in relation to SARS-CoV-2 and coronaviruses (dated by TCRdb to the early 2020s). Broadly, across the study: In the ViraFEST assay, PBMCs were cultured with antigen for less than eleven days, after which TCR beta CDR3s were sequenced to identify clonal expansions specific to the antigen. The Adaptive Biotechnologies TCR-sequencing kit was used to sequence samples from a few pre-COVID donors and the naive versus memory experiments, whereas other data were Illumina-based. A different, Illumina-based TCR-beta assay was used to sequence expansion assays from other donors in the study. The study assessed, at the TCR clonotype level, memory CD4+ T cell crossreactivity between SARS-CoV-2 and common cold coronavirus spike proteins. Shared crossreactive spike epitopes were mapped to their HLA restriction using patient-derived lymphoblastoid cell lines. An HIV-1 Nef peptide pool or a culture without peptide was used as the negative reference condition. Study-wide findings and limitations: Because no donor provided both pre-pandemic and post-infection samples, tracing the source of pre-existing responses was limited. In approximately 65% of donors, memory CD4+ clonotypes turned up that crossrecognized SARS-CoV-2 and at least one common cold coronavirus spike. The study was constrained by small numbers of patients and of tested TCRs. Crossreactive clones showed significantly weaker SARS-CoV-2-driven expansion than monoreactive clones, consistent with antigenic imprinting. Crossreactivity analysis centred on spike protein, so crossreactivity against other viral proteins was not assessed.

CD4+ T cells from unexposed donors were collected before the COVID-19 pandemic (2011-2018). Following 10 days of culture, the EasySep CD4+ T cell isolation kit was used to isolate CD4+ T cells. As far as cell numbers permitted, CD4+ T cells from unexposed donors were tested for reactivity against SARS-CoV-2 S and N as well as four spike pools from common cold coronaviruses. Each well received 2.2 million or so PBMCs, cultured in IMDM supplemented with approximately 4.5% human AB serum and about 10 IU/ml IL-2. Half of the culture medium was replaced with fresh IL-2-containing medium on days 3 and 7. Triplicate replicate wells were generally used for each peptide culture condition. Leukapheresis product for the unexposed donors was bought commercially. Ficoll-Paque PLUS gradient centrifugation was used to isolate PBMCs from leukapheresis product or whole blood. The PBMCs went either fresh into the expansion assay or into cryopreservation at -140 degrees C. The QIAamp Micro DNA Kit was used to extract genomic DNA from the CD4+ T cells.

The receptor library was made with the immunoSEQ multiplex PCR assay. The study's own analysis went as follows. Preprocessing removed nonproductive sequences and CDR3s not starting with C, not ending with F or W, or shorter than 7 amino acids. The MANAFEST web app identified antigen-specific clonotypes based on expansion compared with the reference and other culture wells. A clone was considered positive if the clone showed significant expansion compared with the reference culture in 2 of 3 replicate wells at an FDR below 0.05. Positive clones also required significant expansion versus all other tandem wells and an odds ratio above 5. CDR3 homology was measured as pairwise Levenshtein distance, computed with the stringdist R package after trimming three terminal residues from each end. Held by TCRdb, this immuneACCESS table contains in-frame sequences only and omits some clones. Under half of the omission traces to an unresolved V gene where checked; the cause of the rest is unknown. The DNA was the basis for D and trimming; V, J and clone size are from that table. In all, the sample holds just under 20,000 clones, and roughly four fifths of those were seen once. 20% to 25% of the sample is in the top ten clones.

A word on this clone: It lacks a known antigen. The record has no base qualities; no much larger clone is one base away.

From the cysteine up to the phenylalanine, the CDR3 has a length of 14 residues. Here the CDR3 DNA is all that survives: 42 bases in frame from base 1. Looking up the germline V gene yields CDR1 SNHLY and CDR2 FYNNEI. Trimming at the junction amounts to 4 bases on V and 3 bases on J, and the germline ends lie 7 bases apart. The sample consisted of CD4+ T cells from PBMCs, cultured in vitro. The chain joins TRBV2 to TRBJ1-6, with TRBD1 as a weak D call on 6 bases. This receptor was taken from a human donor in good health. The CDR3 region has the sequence CASSGRGYNSPLHF. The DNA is TGTGCCAGCAGTGGCAGGGGCTATAATTCACCCCTCCACTTT.